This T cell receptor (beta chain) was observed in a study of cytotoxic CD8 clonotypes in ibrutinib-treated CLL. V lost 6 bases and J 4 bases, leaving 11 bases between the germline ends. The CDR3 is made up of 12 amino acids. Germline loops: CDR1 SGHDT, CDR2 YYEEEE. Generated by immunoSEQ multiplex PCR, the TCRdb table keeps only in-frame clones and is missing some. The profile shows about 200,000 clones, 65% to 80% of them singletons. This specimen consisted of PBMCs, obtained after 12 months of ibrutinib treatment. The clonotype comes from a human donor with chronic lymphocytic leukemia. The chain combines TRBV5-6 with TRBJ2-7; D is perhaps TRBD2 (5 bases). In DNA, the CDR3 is TGTGCCAGCAACCGCCGCGGGTACGAGCAGTACTTC. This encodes CASNRRGYEQYF. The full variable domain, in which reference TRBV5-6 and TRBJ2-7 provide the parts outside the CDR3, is DAGVTQSPTHLIKTRGQQVTLRCSPKSGHDTVSWYQQALGQGPQFIFQYYEEEERQRGNFPDRFSGHQFPNYSSELNVNALLLGDSALYLCASNRRGYEQYFGPGTRLTVT.